The 6 T cell receptor beta chains presented below share a single source sample, sequenced in a study of blood T cell repertoires in COVID-19. The repertoire was sequenced with immunoSEQ multiplex PCR; TCRdb's copy has only in-frame clones and lacks some. The sample holds 250,000 to 350,000 clones; roughly 89% are singletons and the top ten take less than 2%. The sequencing input was PBMCs or T cells enriched from blood (not recorded which). The receptors were sampled from a woman aged 18 to 35 with acute COVID-19.

This rearrangement joins TRBV3-1 (or the pseudogene TRBV3-2) to TRBJ2-1; the match to TRBD2 covers 7 bases. The germline CDR1 and CDR2 sequences are LGHDT and YNNKEL (reference sequence). The CDR3 has 17 residues. V dropped 0 bases and J dropped 0; count of bases not matched to a gene: 5. CDR3 sequence (DNA): TGTGCCAGCAGCCAAGATTCGCGGGGGAGCTCCTACAATGAGCAGTTCTTC. Its translation is CASSQDSRGSSYNEQFF.

This clone was seen a single time. The chain has TRBV4-2 and TRBJ2-2, with TRBD2 matching 8 bases. CDR3 length equals 15 residues. V lost 1 base and J lost 3; bases outside the gene matches: 1. Germline V gene lookup returns CDR1 LGHNA and CDR2 YNFKEQ. In DNA form, the CDR3 reads TGTGCCAGCAGCCAAGTAGCGGGGTACACCGGGGAGCTGTTTTTT. This encodes CASSQVAGYTGELFF.

This clone is labeled medium-sized. The chain joins TRBV4-2 to TRBJ2-7; D possibly corresponds to TRBD2 (6 bases). The CDR3 runs to 16 residues. V shed 1 base and J shed 6 bases, with 19 bases lying between them. CDR1 and CDR2 (germline): LGHNA, YNFKEQ. CDR3 in amino acids: CASSQVIGQGAGEQYF. The DNA for the CDR3 is TGTGCCAGCAGCCAAGTTATAGGGCAGGGAGCGGGCGAGCAGTACTTC.

This clone was recorded once. The V call is TRBV29-1, the J call TRBJ1-3; unclear D gene. Trimming removed 4 bases at V and 3 bases at J, with 7 bases between. The CDR3 has 12 residues. Germline V lookup: CDR1 SQVTM, CDR2 ANQGSEA. The CDR3 DNA reads TGCAGCGTTGGGTCGGTTGGAAACACCATATATTTT. Protein: CSVGSVGNTIYF.

The chain carries TRBV11-2 and TRBJ2-1; D not resolved. The CDR3 loop spans 16 amino acids. The V gene's germline CDR1 is SGHAT and CDR2 FQNNGV. Trimming stripped 1 base from V and 2 bases from J, with 12 bases between. CDR3 in amino acids: CASSLGTRNAYNEQFF. The CDR3 DNA sequence: TGTGCCAGCAGCTTAGGTACTCGCAACGCCTACAATGAGCAGTTCTTC. Together with reference TRBV11-2 and TRBJ2-1, the CDR3 gives the full variable domain: EAGVAQSPRYKIIEKRQSVAFWCNPISGHATLYWYQQILGQGPKLLIQFQNNGVVDDSQLPKDRFSAERLKGVDSTLKIQPAKLEDSAVYLCASSLGTRNAYNEQFFGPGTRLTVL.

The chain is built from TRBV27 and TRBJ2-1; the D gene is possibly TRBD2 (5 bases). This CDR3 has 17 residues. Trimming removed 0 bases at V and 0 bases at J, with 12 bases between. Per germline, CDR1 MNHEY and CDR2 SMNVEV (reference sequence). The CDR3 region has the DNA TGTGCCAGCAGTTTATCGATGAGAGGGAGCTCCTACAATGAGCAGTTCTTC. It specifies CASSLSMRGSSYNEQFF.